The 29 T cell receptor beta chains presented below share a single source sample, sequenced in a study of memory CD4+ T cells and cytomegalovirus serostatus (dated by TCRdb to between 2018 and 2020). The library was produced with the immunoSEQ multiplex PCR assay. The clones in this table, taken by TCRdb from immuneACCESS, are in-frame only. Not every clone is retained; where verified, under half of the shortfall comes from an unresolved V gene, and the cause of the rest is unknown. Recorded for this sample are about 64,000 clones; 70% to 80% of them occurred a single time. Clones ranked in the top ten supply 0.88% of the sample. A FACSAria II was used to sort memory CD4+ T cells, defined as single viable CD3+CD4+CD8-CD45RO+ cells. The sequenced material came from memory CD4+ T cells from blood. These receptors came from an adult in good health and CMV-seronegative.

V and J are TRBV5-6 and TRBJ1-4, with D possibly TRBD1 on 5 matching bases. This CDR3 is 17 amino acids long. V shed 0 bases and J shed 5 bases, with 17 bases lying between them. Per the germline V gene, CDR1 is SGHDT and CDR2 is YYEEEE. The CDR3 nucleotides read TGTGCCAGCAGCTTGGGGGGCCTGCCAGCTCAAAATGAAAAACTGTTTTTT. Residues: CASSLGGLPAQNEKLFF.

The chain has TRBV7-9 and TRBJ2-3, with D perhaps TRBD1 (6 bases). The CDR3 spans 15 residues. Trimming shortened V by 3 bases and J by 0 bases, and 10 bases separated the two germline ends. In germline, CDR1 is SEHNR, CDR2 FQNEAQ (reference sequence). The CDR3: CASSFEGGSTDTQYF. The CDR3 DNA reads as TGTGCCAGCAGCTTTGAAGGGGGTAGCACAGATACGCAGTATTTT.

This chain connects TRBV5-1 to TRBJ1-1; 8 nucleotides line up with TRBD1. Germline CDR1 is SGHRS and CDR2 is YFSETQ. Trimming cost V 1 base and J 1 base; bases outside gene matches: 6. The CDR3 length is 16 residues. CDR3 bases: TGCGCCAGCAGCTTGTGGCCAGGGGGCACGAACACTGAAGCTTTCTTT. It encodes CASSLWPGGTNTEAFF.

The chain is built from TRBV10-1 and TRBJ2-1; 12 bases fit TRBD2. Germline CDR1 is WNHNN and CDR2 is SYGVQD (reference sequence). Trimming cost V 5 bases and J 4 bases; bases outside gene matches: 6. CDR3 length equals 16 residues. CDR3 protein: CASSQRGLAGYNEQFF. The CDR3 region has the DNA TGCGCCAGCAGTCAACGTGGACTAGCGGGGTACAATGAGCAGTTCTTC.

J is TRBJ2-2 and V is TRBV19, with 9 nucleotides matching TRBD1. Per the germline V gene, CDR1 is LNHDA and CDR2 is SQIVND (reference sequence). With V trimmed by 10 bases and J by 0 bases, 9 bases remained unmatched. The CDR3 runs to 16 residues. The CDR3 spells CATQGTGLANTGELFF. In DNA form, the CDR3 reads TGTGCCACCCAAGGGACAGGGCTTGCGAACACCGGGGAGCTGTTTTTT.

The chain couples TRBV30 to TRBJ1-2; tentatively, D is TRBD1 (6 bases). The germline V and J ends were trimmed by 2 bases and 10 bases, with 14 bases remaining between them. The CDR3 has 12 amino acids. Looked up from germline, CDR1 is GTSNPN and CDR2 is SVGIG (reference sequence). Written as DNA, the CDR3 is TGTGCCTGGAGTAGTCAGACAGGCTCCTACACCTTC. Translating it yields CAWSSQTGSYTF.

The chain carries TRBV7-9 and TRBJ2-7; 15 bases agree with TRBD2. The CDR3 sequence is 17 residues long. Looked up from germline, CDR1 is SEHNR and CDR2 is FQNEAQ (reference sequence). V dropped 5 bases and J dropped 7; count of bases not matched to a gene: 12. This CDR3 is CASSHGTSGRTLREQYF. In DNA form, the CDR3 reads TGTGCCAGCAGCCACGGGACTAGCGGGAGGACCTTACGTGAGCAGTACTTC.

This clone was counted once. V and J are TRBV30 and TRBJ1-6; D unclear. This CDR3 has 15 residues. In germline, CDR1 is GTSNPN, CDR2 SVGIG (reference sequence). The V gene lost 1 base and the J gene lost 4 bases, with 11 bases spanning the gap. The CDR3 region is CAWSARQRYNSPLHF. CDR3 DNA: TGTGCCTGGAGTGCCAGGCAGAGATATAATTCACCCCTCCACTTT.

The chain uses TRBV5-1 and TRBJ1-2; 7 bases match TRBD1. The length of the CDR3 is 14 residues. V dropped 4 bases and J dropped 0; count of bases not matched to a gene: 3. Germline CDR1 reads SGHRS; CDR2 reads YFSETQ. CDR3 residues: CASSRDSSNYGYTF. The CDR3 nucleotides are TGCGCCAGCAGCCGGGACAGTTCTAACTATGGCTACACCTTC. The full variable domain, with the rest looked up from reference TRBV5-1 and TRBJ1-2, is KAGVTQTPRYLIKTRGQQVTLSCSPISGHRSVSWYQQTPGQGLQFLFEYFSETQRNKGNFPGRFSGRQFSNSRSEMNVSTLELGDSALYLCASSRDSSNYGYTFGSGTRLTVV.

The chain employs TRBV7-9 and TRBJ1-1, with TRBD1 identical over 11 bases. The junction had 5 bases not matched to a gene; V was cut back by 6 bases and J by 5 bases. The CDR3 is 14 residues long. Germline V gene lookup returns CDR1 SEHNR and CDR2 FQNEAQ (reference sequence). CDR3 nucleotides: TGTGCCAGCAGAACGGACAGGGGGCGAACTGAAGCTTTCTTT. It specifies CASRTDRGRTEAFF.

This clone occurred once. The CDR3 reads CASRLDRGREKLFF. The DNA of the CDR3 is TGTGCCAGCAGGCTTGACAGGGGGCGCGAAAAACTGTTTTTT. The chain is built from TRBV6-1 and TRBJ1-4; TRBD1 aligns across 10 bases. In germline, CDR1 is MNHNS, CDR2 SASEGT. V dropped 6 bases and J dropped 8; count of bases not matched to a gene: 6. The CDR3 totals 14 residues.

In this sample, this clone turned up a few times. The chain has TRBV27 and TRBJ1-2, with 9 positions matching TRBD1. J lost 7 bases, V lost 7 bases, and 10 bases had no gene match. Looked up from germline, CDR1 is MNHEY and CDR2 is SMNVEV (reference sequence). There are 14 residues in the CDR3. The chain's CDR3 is CASTQTTGGAGYTF. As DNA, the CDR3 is TGTGCCAGCACCCAAACGACAGGGGGTGCTGGCTACACCTTC.

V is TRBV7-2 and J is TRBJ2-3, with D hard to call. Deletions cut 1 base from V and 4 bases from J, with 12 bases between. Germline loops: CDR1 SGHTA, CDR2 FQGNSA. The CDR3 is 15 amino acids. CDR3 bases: TGTGCCAGCAGCTTAGGGAATTTTATTGCAGATACGCAGTATTTT. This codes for CASSLGNFIADTQYF.

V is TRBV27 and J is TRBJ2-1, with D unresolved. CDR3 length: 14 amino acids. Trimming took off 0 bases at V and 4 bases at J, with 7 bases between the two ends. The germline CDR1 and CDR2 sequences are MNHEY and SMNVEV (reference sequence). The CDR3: CASSLSYRYNEQFF. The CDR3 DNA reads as TGTGCCAGCAGTTTATCGTACAGATACAATGAGCAGTTCTTC.

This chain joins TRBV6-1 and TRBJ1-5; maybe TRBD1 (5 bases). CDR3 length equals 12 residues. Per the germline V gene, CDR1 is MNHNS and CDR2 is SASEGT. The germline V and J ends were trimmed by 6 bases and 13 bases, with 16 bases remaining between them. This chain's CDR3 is CASRRGIDSQHF. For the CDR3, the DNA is TGTGCCAGCAGAAGGGGAATTGACAGTCAGCATTTT.

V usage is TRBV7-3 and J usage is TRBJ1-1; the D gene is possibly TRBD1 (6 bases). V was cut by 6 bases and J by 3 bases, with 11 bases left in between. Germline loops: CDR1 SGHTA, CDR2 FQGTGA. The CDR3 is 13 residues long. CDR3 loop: CASSSDRYTEAFF. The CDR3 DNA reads TGTGCCAGCAGTTCTGACAGGTACACTGAAGCTTTCTTT.

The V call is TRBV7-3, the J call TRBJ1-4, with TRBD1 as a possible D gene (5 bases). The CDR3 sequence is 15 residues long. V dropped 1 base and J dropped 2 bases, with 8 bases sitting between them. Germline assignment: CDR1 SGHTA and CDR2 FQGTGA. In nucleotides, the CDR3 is TGTGCCAGCAGCTTAAACGGGGGGACTAATGAAAAACTGTTTTTT. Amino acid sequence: CASSLNGGTNEKLFF.

The DNA of the CDR3 is TGTGCCAGTAGGGACGGAGCGGGAGGAGCTAACGAGCAGTACTTC. Its protein product is CASRDGAGGANEQYF. V is TRBV19 and J is TRBJ2-7, with 9 bases matching TRBD2. The trim removed 6 bases at V and 5 bases at J, leaving 11 bases unmatched. CDR1 is LNHDA, CDR2 SQIVND, per germline (reference sequence). The CDR3 is 15 residues long.

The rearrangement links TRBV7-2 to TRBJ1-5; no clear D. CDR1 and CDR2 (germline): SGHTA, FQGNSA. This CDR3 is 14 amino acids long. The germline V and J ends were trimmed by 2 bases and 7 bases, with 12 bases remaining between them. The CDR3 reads CASSLKLVGQPQHF. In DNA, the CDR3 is TGTGCCAGCAGCTTAAAGCTGGTAGGGCAGCCCCAGCATTTT.

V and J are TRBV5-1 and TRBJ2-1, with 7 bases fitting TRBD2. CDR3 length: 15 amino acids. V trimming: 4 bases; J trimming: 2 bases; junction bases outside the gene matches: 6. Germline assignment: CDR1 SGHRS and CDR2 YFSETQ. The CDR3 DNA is TGCGCCAGCAGCCCTGTTGCGGGAGCCTACAATGAGCAGTTCTTC. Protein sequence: CASSPVAGAYNEQFF.

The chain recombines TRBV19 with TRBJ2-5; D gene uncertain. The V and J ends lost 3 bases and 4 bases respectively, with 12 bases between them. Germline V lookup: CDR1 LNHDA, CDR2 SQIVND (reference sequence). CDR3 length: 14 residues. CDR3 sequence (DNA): TGTGCCAGTAGTATGGATTATATTGGAGAGACCCAGTACTTC. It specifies CASSMDYIGETQYF.

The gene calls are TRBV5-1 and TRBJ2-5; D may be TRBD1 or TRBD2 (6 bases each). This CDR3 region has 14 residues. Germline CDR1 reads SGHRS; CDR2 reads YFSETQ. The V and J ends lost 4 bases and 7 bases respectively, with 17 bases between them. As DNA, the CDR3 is TGCGCCAGCAGCCCTAGGAAGGGGGAGGTGACCCAGTACTTC. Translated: CASSPRKGEVTQYF.

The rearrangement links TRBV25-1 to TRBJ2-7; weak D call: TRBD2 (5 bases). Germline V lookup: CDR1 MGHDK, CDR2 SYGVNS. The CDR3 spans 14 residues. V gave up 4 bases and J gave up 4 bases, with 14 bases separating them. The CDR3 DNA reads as TGTGCCAGCAGTGGTGCCGGGAAAGAGTACGAGCAGTACTTC. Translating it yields CASSGAGKEYEQYF.

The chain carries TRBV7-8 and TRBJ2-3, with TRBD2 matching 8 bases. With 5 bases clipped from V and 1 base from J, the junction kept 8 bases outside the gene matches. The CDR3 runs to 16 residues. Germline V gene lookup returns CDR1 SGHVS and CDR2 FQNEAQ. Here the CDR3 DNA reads TGTGCCAGCAGCCTAACGCGGGGGGCTGGCACAGATACGCAGTATTTT. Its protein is CASSLTRGAGTDTQYF.

The CDR3 nucleotides read TGTGCCAGCAGCGTCCGACTAGCGGGAGACACGCAGTATTTT. As protein: CASSVRLAGDTQYF. The rearrangement joins TRBV9 to TRBJ2-3, with 12 nucleotides matching TRBD2. The CDR3 loop spans 14 amino acids. The germline gives CDR1 SGDLS, CDR2 YYNGEE. The V segment lost 2 bases and the J segment 9 bases; nucleotides outside the gene matches: 4.

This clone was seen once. The CDR3 sequence is CASRHRDSQETQYF. The CDR3 bases are TGTGCCAGCAGGCACCGGGACAGCCAAGAGACCCAGTACTTC. The V call is TRBV2, the J call TRBJ2-5; the match to TRBD1 covers 7 bases. This CDR3 has 14 residues. The J segment lost 1 base and the V segment lost 6 bases, leaving 5 bases of the junction unmatched. Germline values: CDR1 SNHLY, CDR2 FYNNEI.

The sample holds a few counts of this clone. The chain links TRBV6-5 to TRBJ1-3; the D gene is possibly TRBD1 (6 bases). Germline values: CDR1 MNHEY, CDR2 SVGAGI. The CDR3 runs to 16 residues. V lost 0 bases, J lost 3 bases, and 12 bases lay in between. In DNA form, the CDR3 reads TGTGCCAGCAGTTACTCTATGGGACACCTTGGAAACACCATATATTTT. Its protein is CASSYSMGHLGNTIYF.

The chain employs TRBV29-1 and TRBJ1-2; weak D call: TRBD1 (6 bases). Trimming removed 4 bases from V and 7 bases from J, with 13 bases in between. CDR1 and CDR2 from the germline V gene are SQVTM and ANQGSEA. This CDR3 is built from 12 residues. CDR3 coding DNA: TGCAGCGTTGTCTGGGACAATGCTGGCTACACCTTC. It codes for CSVVWDNAGYTF.

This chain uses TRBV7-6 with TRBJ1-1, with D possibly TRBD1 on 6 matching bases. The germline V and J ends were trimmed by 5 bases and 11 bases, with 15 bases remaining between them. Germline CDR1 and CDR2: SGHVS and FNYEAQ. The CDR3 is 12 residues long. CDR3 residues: CASSKDQGPAFF. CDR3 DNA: TGTGCCAGCAGCAAGGACCAGGGGCCCGCTTTCTTT.